Listed below are T cell receptor beta chains from one sample, sequenced in a study of response to subunit inactivated influenza vaccine. TCRdb passed the RT-PCR reads through MiXCR, listing each CDR3 protein once. Among a few hundred thousand distinct CDR3 sequences listed, 22% were seen once. The sample consisted of PBMCs from blood, taken 21 months after vaccination. The source of these receptors is a man between 45 and 75 years old who received an inactivated influenza vaccine. Both conserved end residues are part of each CDR3. A D gene is named only where the DNA matches it firmly. Clone size is given for some rows only: seen once, a few or many times, or a class if the clone is expanded.

TRBJ2-1	TRBD2	once	TRBV24-1	CATSDGGAYNEQFF	TGTGCCACCAGTGACGGGGGGGCCTACAATGAGCAGTTCTTC
TRBJ2-7	NA	NA	TRBV21-1	CASNPGPNHEQYF	TGTGCCAGCAACCCAGGGCCCAACCACGAGCAGTACTTC
TRBJ1-1	NA	few	TRBV6-5	CASSYSRTDTEAFF	TGTGCCAGCAGTTACTCTCGGACAGACACTGAAGCTTTCTTT
TRBJ1-5	NA	many	TRBV28	CATIRSQVRQPQHF	TGTGCCACTATAAGATCCCAGGTTCGGCAGCCCCAGCATTTT
TRBJ2-3	TRBD1	NA	TRBV5-1	CASSLGGQGGTDTQYF	TGCGCCAGCAGCTTGGGGGGACAGGGCGGCACAGATACGCAGTATTTT
TRBJ2-2	TRBD1	NA	TRBV10-3	CAISGTGDGGELFF	TGTGCCATCAGTGGGACAGGGGATGGCGGGGAGCTGTTTTTT
TRBJ2-3	TRBD2	many	TRBV28	CASSFGTSGETDTQYF	TGTGCCAGCAGTTTTGGGACTAGCGGGGAAACAGATACGCAGTATTTT
TRBJ1-1	NA	NA	TRBV2	CASSMLGTEAFF	TGTGCCAGCAGTATGCTAGGCACTGAAGCTTTCTTT
TRBJ1-1	NA	NA	TRBV7-9	CASSLDAPGEAFF	TGTGCCAGCAGCTTAGATGCTCCAGGGGAAGCTTTCTTT
TRBJ1-4	NA	few	TRBV5-6	CASSWGTAEKLFF	TGTGCCAGCAGCTGGGGGACGGCTGAAAAACTGTTTTTT
TRBJ2-3	NA	NA	TRBV6-1	CASSPIGSSTDTQYF	TGTGCCAGCAGCCCCATCGGGTCAAGCACAGATACGCAGTATTTT
TRBJ1-6	NA	NA	TRBV7-2	CASASYNSPLDF	TGTGCCAGCGCGTCCTATAATTCACCCCTCGACTTT
TRBJ1-1	NA	NA	TRBV18	CASSRPGHPGGNTEAFF	TGTGCCAGCTCGCGTCCGGGACACCCCGGGGGAAACACTGAAGCTTTCTTT
TRBJ2-7	TRBD2	NA	TRBV6-2/TRBV6-3	CASTERGAVYEQYF	TGTGCCAGCACCGAGCGGGGGGCAGTCTACGAGCAGTACTTC
TRBJ1-6	NA	NA	TRBV20-1	CSARDTANSPLHF	TGCAGTGCCAGGGACACGGCTAATTCACCCCTCCACTTT
TRBJ1-1	TRBD1	many	TRBV7-2	CASSLAGQRNTEAFF	TGTGCCAGCAGCTTAGCGGGACAGAGGAACACTGAAGCTTTCTTT
TRBJ1-5	NA	many	TRBV12-3/TRBV12-4	CASSLKHPHQPQHF	TGTGCCAGCAGTTTAAAGCACCCCCATCAGCCCCAGCATTTT
TRBJ1-1	NA	few	TRBV20-1	CSVRKQLNTEAFF	TGCAGTGTACGGAAACAGTTGAACACTGAAGCTTTCTTT
TRBJ2-2	NA	few	TRBV12-3/TRBV12-4	CASSLIGDPNTGELFF	TGTGCCAGCAGTTTAATAGGGGACCCGAACACCGGGGAGCTGTTTTTT
TRBJ2-1	TRBD1	NA	TRBV4-1	CASSFKDRYNEQFF	TGCGCCAGCAGCTTCAAGGACAGGTACAATGAGCAGTTCTTC
TRBJ2-1	NA	NA	TRBV18	CASSPRGGEQFF	TGTGCCAGCTCCCCCAGGGGGGGTGAGCAGTTCTTC
TRBJ2-7	TRBD1	NA	TRBV20-1	CSAETGTGAYEQYF	TGCAGTGCCGAGACCGGGACAGGGGCCTACGAGCAGTACTTC
TRBJ1-1	NA	few	TRBV2	CASSRIGEAFF	TGTGCCAGCAGCCGGATAGGGGAAGCTTTCTTT
TRBJ2-2	NA	NA	TRBV4-2	CASSQVVPIKNTGELFF	TGTGCCAGCAGCCAAGTCGTGCCGATTAAGAACACCGGGGAGCTGTTTTTT
TRBJ1-1	NA	few	TRBV7-2	CASSLGGSRNTEAFF	TGTGCCAGCAGCCTCGGTGGCAGCCGGAACACTGAAGCTTTCTTT
TRBJ1-4	NA	many	TRBV4-2	CASSQGQGNEKLFF	TGTGCCAGCAGCCAAGGGCAGGGCAATGAAAAACTGTTTTTT
TRBJ1-1	NA	NA	TRBV4-3	CASSQEITDKEAFF	TGCGCCAGCAGCCAAGAAATCACTGATAAGGAAGCTTTCTTT
TRBJ1-6	TRBD1	NA	TRBV27	CASSPGQGISPLHF	TGTGCCAGCAGTCCGGGACAGGGTATTTCACCCCTCCACTTT
TRBJ2-7	NA	NA	TRBV10-2	CASGAQVYYEQYF	TGCGCCAGCGGAGCACAGGTCTACTACGAGCAGTACTTC
TRBJ1-2	NA	few	TRBV5-1	CASSLKDSANYGYTF	TGCGCCAGCAGCTTGAAGGACAGCGCAAACTATGGCTACACCTTC
TRBJ2-7	NA	few	TRBV29-1	CSVRGPHEQYF	TGCAGCGTGAGGGGCCCTCACGAGCAGTACTTC
TRBJ2-5	TRBD1	NA	TRBV5-1	CASSLLGQGTQETQYF	TGCGCCAGCAGCTTGTTGGGACAGGGGACCCAAGAGACCCAGTACTTC
TRBJ2-2	TRBD1	NA	TRBV7-9	CASSLDRDTGELFF	TGTGCCAGCAGTTTGGACAGGGACACCGGGGAGCTGTTTTTT
TRBJ2-7	NA	few	TRBV12-3/TRBV12-4	CASSLRRQGITYEQYF	TGTGCCAGCAGTTTACGTCGGCAGGGAATAACCTACGAGCAGTACTTC
TRBJ1-1	NA	few	TRBV14	CASSERPAGIRVGTEAFF	TGTGCCAGCAGCGAAAGACCAGCTGGAATTAGGGTGGGCACTGAAGCTTTCTTT
TRBJ1-2	NA	many	TRBV7-2	CASSLGFGGGGYTF	TGTGCCAGCAGCTTAGGGTTTGGCGGAGGAGGCTACACCTTC
TRBJ1-4	NA	NA	TRBV2	CASRERASTNEKLFF	TGTGCCAGCAGGGAAAGGGCCTCAACTAATGAAAAACTGTTTTTT
TRBJ1-2	NA	few	TRBV27	CASSLSHRDYGYTF	TGTGCCAGCAGTTTATCGCACAGGGACTATGGCTACACCTTC
TRBJ1-5	TRBD1	NA	TRBV12-3/TRBV12-4	CAGSFTGADQPQHF	TGTGCCGGCAGTTTTACAGGGGCCGATCAGCCCCAGCATTTT
TRBJ1-2	NA	NA	TRBV12-3/TRBV12-4	CASSRDIGYGYTF	TGTGCCAGCAGCCGGGACATAGGCTATGGCTACACCTTC
TRBJ2-1	NA	few	TRBV29-1	CSVIPLTGIEQFF	TGCAGCGTCATACCTCTCACCGGAATCGAGCAGTTCTTC
TRBJ2-5	TRBD2	NA	TRBV7-9	CASSLGLAGNQETQYF	TGTGCCAGCAGCTTAGGACTAGCGGGGAACCAAGAGACCCAGTACTTC
TRBJ2-5	NA	NA	TRBV5-1	CASSLGSGGAETQYF	TGCGCCAGCAGCTTGGGAAGCGGCGGGGCGGAGACCCAGTACTTC
TRBJ1-1	NA	NA	TRBV4-3	CASSQGVSLGTKAFF	TGCGCCAGCAGCCAAGGGGTCTCCCTGGGGACTAAAGCTTTCTTT
TRBJ2-3	NA	many	TRBV18	CASSPWEADTQYF	TGTGCCAGCTCACCGTGGGAGGCAGATACGCAGTATTTT
TRBJ1-2	NA	NA	TRBV20-1	CSAPTVNYGYTF	TGCAGTGCTCCGACAGTTAACTATGGCTACACCTTC
TRBJ1-3	NA	few	TRBV12-3/TRBV12-4	CASSSLERNTIYF	TGTGCCAGCAGTTCCCTCGAGAGAAACACCATATATTTT
TRBJ2-1	TRBD1	few	TRBV24-1	CATSDQGVPYNEQFF	TGTGCCACCAGTGATCAGGGGGTACCCTACAATGAGCAGTTCTTC
TRBJ1-3	NA	few	TRBV12-3/TRBV12-4	CAFRDSSGNTIYF	TGTGCCTTTCGTGACAGCTCTGGAAACACCATATATTTT
TRBJ2-7	NA	NA	TRBV20-1	CSAVGTEVGGKIYEQYF	TGCAGTGCTGTCGGGACAGAGGTAGGGGGGAAAATCTACGAGCAGTACTTC
TRBJ2-5	NA	few	TRBV7-2	CASSPGVTQYF	TGTGCCAGCAGCCCAGGGGTGACCCAGTACTTC
TRBJ2-7	TRBD1	many	TRBV5-1	CASSLELTGNIYEQYF	TGCGCCAGCAGCTTGGAACTGACAGGGAACATCTACGAGCAGTACTTC
TRBJ1-1	NA	NA	TRBV5-1	CASRRGSEAFF	TGCGCCAGCAGACGGGGCAGCGAAGCTTTCTTT
TRBJ2-7	NA	many	TRBV20-1	CSARDSRHSYEQYF	TGCAGTGCTAGAGATTCCAGACACTCCTACGAGCAGTACTTC